What follows are 10 T cell receptor beta chains derived from one specimen sequenced in a study of molecular identifiers for immune sequencing clone quantification. TCRdb processed the PCR reads anew with MiXCR; each CDR3 protein has one entry. The sample records a few hundred thousand distinct CDR3 sequences, approximately 25% being singletons. Sample: naive CD8+ T cells from blood, with Jurkat cell RNA spiked in. The subset here: FACS-sorted CD8+CD4-CCR7+CD45RA+ naive T cells. The receptors were gathered from a human donor in good health. Some libraries in this study had Jurkat cell RNA spiked in.

At least ten counts were recorded for this clonotype. V gene TRBV5-1 combines with J gene TRBJ2-1; D remains ambiguous. Between the trimmed V and J ends, which lost 5 bases and 7 bases, there was a span of 10 bases. The CDR3 consists of 12 residues. Looked up from germline, CDR1 is SGHRS and CDR2 is YFSETQ. CDR3 protein: CASSVNWNEQFF. The CDR3, as DNA: TGCGCCAGCAGTGTGAATTGGAATGAGCAGTTCTTC.

At least ten counts were recorded for this clonotype. The chain carries TRBV19 and TRBJ2-7, with D unclear. CDR1 LNHDA and CDR2 SQIVND come from the germline V gene (reference sequence). The CDR3 extends over 13 amino acids. Trimming pared 8 bases from V and 6 bases from J, leaving 17 bases between. CDR3 DNA sequence: TGTGCCAGTGCCGTGGGCCCATCAGCCGAGCAGTACTTC. It is translated as CASAVGPSAEQYF.

This clonotype was counted between two and nine times. The chain combines TRBV29-1 with TRBJ2-7; a possible D gene is TRBD1 (6 bases). The CDR3 is made up of 15 amino acids. V lost 0 bases to trimming and J lost 0 bases, with 12 bases between them. Germline CDR1 is SQVTM and CDR2 is ANQGSEA. CDR3 coding DNA: TGCAGCGTTGAAGATCGACAGGCGTCCTCCTACGAGCAGTACTTC. Residues: CSVEDRQASSYEQYF.

V gene TRBV5-5 combines with J gene TRBJ1-1, with 9 bases matching TRBD1. Germline V gene sequence: CDR1 SGHKS, CDR2 YYEKEE (reference sequence). CDR3 length: 15 amino acids. The junction had 4 bases not matched to a gene; V was cut back by 0 bases and J by 4 bases. The CDR3 loop is CASSLAGQGITEAFF. The CDR3 DNA reads as TGTGCCAGCAGCTTGGCGGGACAGGGAATCACTGAAGCTTTCTTT.

Ten or more counts support this clonotype. The CDR3 sequence: CASSFYLTHSTDTQYF. CDR3 sequence (DNA): TGCGCCAGCAGCTTCTATCTCACGCATAGCACAGATACGCAGTATTTT. The chain combines TRBV5-1 with TRBJ2-3; D gene ambiguous. Germline assignment: CDR1 SGHRS and CDR2 YFSETQ. Trimming cost V 2 bases and J 0 bases, with 13 bases left between them. There are 16 residues in the CDR3.

The rearrangement links TRBV20-1 to TRBJ2-7, with TRBD2 matching 13 bases. With V trimmed by 5 bases and J by 4 bases, 8 bases remained unmatched. Germline V gene data show CDR1 as DFQATT and CDR2 as SNEGSKA (reference sequence). CDR3 size: 15 residues. The CDR3 coding sequence is TGCAGTGCTGGAACTAGCGGGGGGGCCGGGTACGAGCAGTACTTC. Translating gives CSAGTSGGAGYEQYF.

Remarks on this clonotype: Since a much larger clone is just one base distant, this may be a read error. The final CDR3 position lacks the conserved phenylalanine or tryptophan, pointing to a likely read error. The chain carries TRBV6-6 and TRBJ2-3, with D unclear. CDR3 length equals 16 residues. The germline gives CDR1 MNHNY, CDR2 SVGAGI (reference sequence). The ends were cut back, 0 bases at V and 3 bases at J, with 13 bases in the middle. DNA for the CDR3: TGTGCCAGCAGTTACTCGAACCCACAGTTTACAGATACGCAGTATCTT. Translating gives CASSYSNPQFTDTQYL.

This clonotype was recorded many times. This chain links TRBV5-1 with TRBJ1-1, with D tentatively TRBD1 (6 bases). The germline V gene has CDR1 SGHRS and CDR2 YFSETQ. This CDR3 spans 14 amino acids. V dropped 1 base and J dropped 1 base, with 8 bases sitting between them. CDR3 in amino acids: CASSLRGQNTEAFF. The CDR3 DNA reads TGCGCCAGCAGCTTGAGGGGACAGAACACTGAAGCTTTCTTT.

The chain recombines TRBV13 with TRBJ1-5; D might be TRBD1 (5 bases). The CDR3 is 14 residues long. Germline V gene data show CDR1 as PRHDT and CDR2 as FYEKMQ (reference sequence). Trimming pared 5 bases from V and 4 bases from J, leaving 12 bases between. CDR3 in DNA: TGTGCCAGCAGCCTGGGGACTCTAAATCAGCCCCAGCATTTT. It specifies CASSLGTLNQPQHF. Looking up the rest from reference TRBV13 and TRBJ1-5 gives the full variable domain: AAGVIQSPRHLIKEKRETATLKCYPIPRHDTVYWYQQGPGQDPQFLISFYEKMQSDKGSIPDRFSAQQFSDYHSELNMSSLELGDSALYFCASSLGTLNQPQHFGDGTRLSIL.

The J gene is TRBJ2-7, the V gene TRBV4-1; the match to TRBD2 covers 8 bases. The trim removed 1 base at V and 3 bases at J, leaving 5 bases unmatched. This CDR3 contains 15 residues. Germline CDR1 and CDR2: MGHRA and YSYEKL. This CDR3 is CASSQVWSGGYEQYF. Written as DNA, the CDR3 is TGCGCCAGCAGCCAAGTCTGGAGCGGGGGCTACGAGCAGTACTTC.